This TCR beta chain emerged from a study of T cells in Graves' hyperthyroidism and ophthalmopathy. About the study: Peripheral blood specimens were obtained at initial diagnosis, prior to any treatment.

The V gene's germline CDR1 is SGHRS and CDR2 YFSETQ. The CDR3 runs 15 residues. V shed 7 bases, J shed 6 bases, and the junction held 9 bases outside the gene matches. Patients were aged 18 to 65, had disease duration under 2 months, and had newly diagnosed hyperthyroidism. Remarks on this clonotype: Its specificity is not known.

The investigators amplified TCR beta CDR3 regions from RNA transcripts. First-round RT-PCR of the TCR CDR3 relied on the HTBI primer set. TCRdb used MiXCR to reprocess the multiplex PCR reads, holding one entry per CDR3 protein. The data hold 460,000 or so distinct CDR3 sequences, with 14% observed a single time. Study-level findings and limits: Ophthalmopathy prediction by the model preceded onset by a median about 6 months.

Sequenced sample: blood. J is TRBJ2-2 and V is TRBV5-1; 10 bases line up with TRBD1. The sequence was collected from a woman aged 18 to 35 with Graves' hyperthyroidism. In DNA, the CDR3 is TGCGCCAGCCTCCGGGACAGGGGTTATCCCGGGGAGCTGTTTTTT. Protein sequence: CASLRDRGYPGELFF.